A single sample gave rise to the 32 T cell receptor beta chains below, sequenced in a study of Ad26.COV2.S vaccination and SARS-CoV-2 variants. Documented treatment: some 19 received Ad26.COV2.S at low or high dose, single or two shots; about 5 received placebo; per-sample allocation not given. Specimen acquisition occurred on day 63 following the initial vaccine or placebo injection. Only in-frame clones appear in the TCRdb table, and some are missing; sequencing was by immunoSEQ multiplex PCR. This table has roughly 450,000 clones, roughly 90% appearing once. The material sequenced was peripheral blood, taken in a trial of Ad26.COV2.S vaccine versus placebo. These receptor sequences come from a person between 18 and 60 years old who received the Ad26.COV2.S COVID-19 vaccine or a placebo.

The V call is TRBV5-1, the J call TRBJ1-3; tentative D call: TRBD1 (5 bases). CDR3 size: 16 residues. V gave up 2 bases and J gave up 0 bases, with 12 bases separating them. In germline, CDR1 is SGHRS, CDR2 YFSETQ. The CDR3: CASSLETARSGNTIYF. In nucleotides, the CDR3 is TGCGCCAGCAGCTTAGAGACAGCACGCTCTGGAAACACCATATATTTT.

The rearrangement uses TRBV4-3 and TRBJ2-1, with D unclear. V gave up 0 bases and J gave up 1 base, with 7 bases separating them. The CDR3 extends over 15 amino acids. Germline CDR1 LGHNA, CDR2 YSLEER. Here the CDR3 reads CASSQEKQSYNEQFF. The CDR3 region has the DNA TGCGCCAGCAGCCAAGAAAAGCAATCCTACAATGAGCAGTTCTTC.

The rearrangement links TRBV27 to TRBJ2-7; D call uncertain. This CDR3 has 14 residues. V lost 0 bases, J lost 1 base, and 7 bases lay in between. The V gene's germline CDR1 is MNHEY and CDR2 SMNVEV (reference sequence). The CDR3 here is CASSLSPESYEQYF. The DNA for the CDR3 is TGTGCCAGCAGTTTATCACCAGAGTCCTACGAGCAGTACTTC.

This rearrangement joins TRBV2 to TRBJ2-2; maybe TRBD2 (5 bases). The V and J ends lost 0 bases and 7 bases respectively, with 9 bases between them. The CDR3 contains 14 residues. The germline V gene encodes CDR1 SNHLY and CDR2 FYNNEI. In DNA form, the CDR3 reads TGTGCCAGCAGTGAAGCGCAACGGGGCGGGGAGCTGTTTTTT. It encodes CASSEAQRGGELFF.

J is TRBJ1-2 and V is TRBV9; D uncertain. The CDR3 extends over 15 amino acids. In germline, CDR1 is SGDLS, CDR2 YYNGEE. The V end lost 0 bases, the J end lost 4 bases, and 13 bases lay between the germline ends. CDR3 amino acids: CASSVDAGTGYGYTF. As DNA, the CDR3 is TGTGCCAGCAGCGTAGATGCGGGTACGGGCTATGGCTACACCTTC.

The chain carries TRBV6-2 or TRBV6-3 and TRBJ2-1; D is ambiguous. V was pared by 2 bases and J by 3 bases, with 11 bases between. Germline CDR1 is MNHEY and CDR2 is SVGEGT. The CDR3 extends over 15 amino acids. The CDR3 is CASSYTPTLYNEQFF. The DNA for the CDR3 is TGTGCCAGCAGTTACACGCCCACCCTCTACAATGAGCAGTTCTTC.

This chain uses TRBV18 with TRBJ2-3; D could derive from TRBD1 or TRBD2 (5 bases each). The CDR3 has 14 residues. V was shortened by 3 bases and J by 6 bases, with 13 bases between the two germline ends. Germline V gene sequence: CDR1 KGHSH, CDR2 LQKENI. The CDR3: CASSPEAGLDTQYF. The CDR3, as DNA: TGTGCCAGCTCACCGGAGGCAGGGTTGGATACGCAGTATTTT.

The V call is TRBV6-6, the J call TRBJ2-1; 9 bases align to TRBD1. Germline V gene data show CDR1 as MNHNY and CDR2 as SVGAGI (reference sequence). This CDR3 region has 17 residues. Unmatched junction bases numbered 9, after V lost 5 bases and J lost 1 base. The CDR3 DNA follows: TGTGCCAGCAGTCCTAAAACAGGGGGCAATTCCTACAATGAGCAGTTCTTC. Translation gives CASSPKTGGNSYNEQFF.

V and J are TRBV28 and TRBJ1-4; no clear D. The CDR3 is made up of 14 amino acids. The V gene's germline CDR1 is MDHEN and CDR2 SYDVKM. The V gene lost 3 bases and the J gene lost 4 bases, with 9 bases spanning the gap. The CDR3 is CASSFSQSNEKLFF. The CDR3 coding sequence is TGTGCCAGCAGTTTTTCACAGAGTAATGAAAAACTGTTTTTT. The entire variable domain, with the rest obtained from reference TRBV28 and TRBJ1-4, is as follows: DVKVTQSSRYLVKRTGEKVFLECVQDMDHENMFWYRQDPGLGLRLIYFSYDVKMKEKGDIPEGYSVSREKKERFSLILESASTNQTSMYLCASSFSQSNEKLFFGSGTQLSVL.

The table lists this clone with a count of one. The chain combines TRBV18 with TRBJ1-1; weak D call: TRBD1 (6 bases). The CDR3 is made up of 15 amino acids. The V end lost 0 bases, the J end lost 3 bases, and 11 bases lay between the germline ends. Germline-derived CDR1 and CDR2 are KGHSH and LQKENI. The DNA for the CDR3 is TGTGCCAGCTCACCACCAACAGGGACTTACACTGAAGCTTTCTTT. It yields the protein CASSPPTGTYTEAFF.

V gene TRBV29-1 combines with J gene TRBJ2-4, with a possible D match to TRBD1 (5 bases). The CDR3 runs to 14 residues. Between the trimmed V and J ends, which lost 6 bases and 1 base, there was a span of 13 bases. The germline gives CDR1 SQVTM, CDR2 ANQGSEA. CDR3 sequence (DNA): TGCAGCGTCCCCGGGCCAGGGGCCAAAAACATTCAGTACTTC. Encoded protein: CSVPGPGAKNIQYF. The full variable domain, rest sourced from reference TRBV29-1 and TRBJ2-4, is SAVISQKPSRDICQRGTSLTIQCQVDSQVTMMFWYRQQPGQSLTLIATANQGSEATYESGFVIDKFPISRPNLTFSTLTVSNMSPEDSSIYLCSVPGPGAKNIQYFGAGTRLSVL.

The chain joins TRBV4-1 to TRBJ1-4; 7 bases agree with TRBD1. V gave up 3 bases and J gave up 3 bases; unmatched junction bases: 10. Germline CDR1 MGHRA, CDR2 YSYEKL. The CDR3 is 17 residues long. In nucleotides, the CDR3 is TGCGCCAGCAGCCAGTACACTACAGGGGCGCCTAATGAAAAACTGTTTTTT. This codes for CASSQYTTGAPNEKLFF.

The chain has TRBV6-5 and TRBJ2-3; 9 nucleotides align to TRBD1. There are 13 residues in the CDR3. Germline trimming cut 6 bases from V and 5 bases from J; bases unmatched to any gene: 3. Germline loops: CDR1 MNHEY, CDR2 SVGAGI. The CDR3 is CASSLGQGDTQYF. CDR3 sequence (DNA): TGTGCCAGCAGCCTGGGACAGGGAGATACGCAGTATTTT.

The CDR3 protein is CASSQGGLAGEIYEQYF. The CDR3 nucleotides are TGCGCCAGCAGCCAGGGGGGACTAGCGGGCGAAATTTACGAGCAGTACTTC. The chain links TRBV4-3 to TRBJ2-7, with 12 positions matching TRBD2. This CDR3 contains 17 residues. After removal of 3 bases from V and 4 bases from J, the junction contained 10 bases not matched to a gene. The V gene's germline CDR1 is LGHNA and CDR2 YSLEER.

This clone was detected only a few times. The chain is built from TRBV5-1 and TRBJ1-1, with 7 bases aligning to TRBD1. The CDR3 runs to 15 residues. Trimming took 4 bases from V and 1 from J; bases not matched to a gene: 7. CDR1 SGHRS and CDR2 YFSETQ come from the germline V gene. CDR3 in amino acids: CASSTGQHGNTEAFF. DNA of the CDR3: TGCGCCAGCAGCACGGGACAGCATGGGAACACTGAAGCTTTCTTT.

J is TRBJ2-3 and V is TRBV27, with TRBD1 matching 9 bases. V lost 8 bases, J lost 3 bases, and 18 bases stayed unmatched. Germline loops: CDR1 MNHEY, CDR2 SMNVEV (reference sequence). This CDR3 has 18 amino acids. CDR3 in DNA: TGTGCCAGCTGGACCGGGACAGGGTATTTGGGGCTAACAGATACGCAGTATTTT. The encoded protein is CASWTGTGYLGLTDTQYF.

The J gene is TRBJ2-2, the V gene TRBV6-5; D possibly matches TRBD1 or TRBD2 (5 bases each). The V gene's germline CDR1 is MNHEY and CDR2 SVGAGI. With 2 bases removed from V and 5 bases from J, the gap between germline ends came to 15 bases. The CDR3 contains 16 residues. The CDR3 loop reads CASSYRGRGRTGELFF. Here the CDR3 DNA reads TGTGCCAGCAGTTACCGGGGAAGGGGACGGACCGGGGAGCTGTTTTTT.

V is TRBV7-9 and J is TRBJ2-7, with D hard to call. The CDR3 extends over 11 amino acids. Germline loops: CDR1 SEHNR, CDR2 FQNEAQ (reference sequence). The V end was cut by 11 bases, the J end by 5 bases, with 13 bases between. The CDR3 protein is CALGPHHEQYF. CDR3 coding DNA: TGTGCCCTCGGGCCTCACCACGAGCAGTACTTC.

The V call is TRBV5-1, the J call TRBJ2-2, with 9 positions matching TRBD1. CDR3 length equals 15 residues. After removal of 4 bases from V and 6 bases from J, the junction contained 7 bases not matched to a gene. Germline-derived CDR1 and CDR2 are SGHRS and YFSETQ. This chain's CDR3 is CASSRDRVSSGELFF. CDR3 DNA sequence: TGCGCCAGCAGCCGGGACAGGGTTTCTTCCGGGGAGCTGTTTTTT.

The rearrangement links TRBV4-3 to TRBJ2-1; D ambiguous. This CDR3 comprises 16 residues. Germline V gives CDR1 LGHNA, CDR2 YSLEER. V was pared by 0 bases and J by 4 bases, with 13 bases between. This chain's CDR3 is CASSQDGTSFYNEQFF. DNA for the CDR3: TGCGCCAGCAGCCAAGACGGCACAAGCTTTTACAATGAGCAGTTCTTC.

The genes are TRBV7-3 and TRBJ2-7; 8 bases align to TRBD1. The CDR3 is 14 residues long. Germline V gene lookup returns CDR1 SGHTA and CDR2 FQGTGA. The V segment lost 5 bases and the J segment 2 bases; nucleotides outside the gene matches: 5. As DNA, the CDR3 is TGTGCCAGCAGCGTCGCACAGGGGGCCTACGAGCAGTACTTC. Protein sequence: CASSVAQGAYEQYF.

The V call is TRBV7-9, the J call TRBJ2-5; D not resolved. The CDR3 sequence is 17 residues long. V was cut by 4 bases and J by 1 base, with 19 bases left in between. The germline gives CDR1 SEHNR, CDR2 FQNEAQ (reference sequence). CDR3 sequence (DNA): TGTGCCAGCAGCTCGAGTGGCGCTCAGGCACCCCAAGAGACCCAGTACTTC. Encoded protein: CASSSSGAQAPQETQYF.

V usage is TRBV6-1 and J usage is TRBJ2-7, with D perhaps matching TRBD1 or TRBD2 (7 bases each). There are 15 residues in the CDR3. Germline loops: CDR1 MNHNS, CDR2 SASEGT. Trimming took 1 base from V and 0 from J, leaving 10 bases between them. CDR3 bases: TGTGCCAGCAGTGAAGGGGAGGGGGCCTCCTACGAGCAGTACTTC. Protein sequence: CASSEGEGASYEQYF.

The chain combines TRBV10-3 with TRBJ1-2, with TRBD1 matching 10 bases. Germline assignment: CDR1 ENHRY and CDR2 SYGVKD. The CDR3 extends over 14 amino acids. The V gene end was trimmed by 5 bases and the J gene end by 2 bases; junction bases not matched to a gene: 2. CDR3 amino acids: CAISPGQGNYGYTF. The CDR3 region has the DNA TGTGCCATCAGTCCGGGACAGGGGAACTATGGCTACACCTTC.

CDR3: CASSGRTSGVWDQYF. The CDR3 DNA reads as TGTGCCAGCAGTGGAAGGACTAGCGGGGTGTGGGACCAGTACTTC. The V gene is TRBV27, the J gene TRBJ2-5, with 12 bases fitting TRBD2. This CDR3 is 15 amino acids long. Germline assignment: CDR1 MNHEY and CDR2 SMNVEV (reference sequence). The V and J ends lost 5 bases and 10 bases, in that order; junction bases with no gene match: 11.

The rearrangement joins TRBV29-1 to TRBJ1-2, with unresolved D. V was clipped by 0 bases and J by 8 bases, with 4 bases between them. The CDR3 consists of 10 residues. The germline gives CDR1 SQVTM, CDR2 ANQGSEA. This CDR3 is CSVEEFGYTF. The CDR3 DNA follows: TGCAGCGTTGAAGAGTTCGGCTACACCTTC.

The J gene is TRBJ2-7, the V gene TRBV5-1; D not certain. V dropped 0 bases and J dropped 5 bases, with 9 bases sitting between them. This CDR3 region has 13 residues. CDR1 is SGHRS and CDR2 is YFSETQ in the germline V gene. The CDR3 nucleotides are TGCGCCAGCAGCTTGGGACGGCCCGACGAGCAGTACTTC. Translating it yields CASSLGRPDEQYF.

V usage is TRBV19 and J usage is TRBJ2-1, with 8 bases matching TRBD2. Germline V gene sequence: CDR1 LNHDA, CDR2 SQIVND (reference sequence). The CDR3 is 15 amino acids. With V trimmed by 3 bases and J by 8 bases, 9 bases remained unmatched. The CDR3, as DNA: TGTGCCAGTAGTATTCGAGCGGGAGTTTCCGATGAGCAGTTCTTC. Translation: CASSIRAGVSDEQFF.

CDR3 DNA: TGTGCCAGCAGCCGCCAGGACAGGGGGCGGTACGAGCAGTACTTC. Its protein is CASSRQDRGRYEQYF. This chain joins TRBV3-1 (or the pseudogene TRBV3-2) and TRBJ2-7; 11 bases align to TRBD1. The CDR3 has 15 residues. The germline V gene has CDR1 LGHDT and CDR2 YNNKEL (reference sequence). V trimming: 4 bases; J trimming: 4 bases; junction bases outside the gene matches: 6.

The chain employs TRBV25-1 and TRBJ2-7; D perhaps matches TRBD2 (7 bases). Germline V lookup: CDR1 MGHDK, CDR2 SYGVNS. The CDR3 loop spans 18 amino acids. V shed 4 bases and J shed 0 bases, with 22 bases lying between them. The CDR3 nucleotides read TGTGCCAGCAGTGGGGGGGGCCCGCGGACGGCGAACTCCTACGAGCAGTACTTC. This sequence encodes CASSGGGPRTANSYEQYF.

This chain connects TRBV19 to TRBJ1-5; D is undetermined. Germline V CDR1 and CDR2: LNHDA, SQIVND (reference sequence). The CDR3 contains 14 residues. V was cut by 8 bases and J by 3 bases, with 14 bases left in between. The CDR3 DNA reads TGTGCCAGTGAGGACTTAGGTCCCAATCAGCCCCAGCATTTT. Amino acids: CASEDLGPNQPQHF. The entire variable domain, with the rest obtained from reference TRBV19 and TRBJ1-5, is as follows: DGGITQSPKYLFRKEGQNVTLSCEQNLNHDAMYWYRQDPGQGLRLIYYSQIVNDFQKGDIAEGYSVSREKKESFPLTVTSAQKNPTAFYLCASEDLGPNQPQHFGDGTRLSIL.

The rearrangement links TRBV27 to TRBJ2-7, with 9 bases lining up with TRBD2. The CDR3 is made up of 16 amino acids. CDR1 MNHEY and CDR2 SMNVEV come from the germline V gene (reference sequence). Trimming at V came to 5 bases and at J to 3 bases, leaving 11 bases not matched to a gene. This chain's CDR3 is CASSPLGAGGSYEQYF. The DNA for the CDR3 is TGTGCCAGCAGTCCGTTGGGGGCGGGAGGGAGCTACGAGCAGTACTTC.